This note documents a single TCR beta chain sequence. The antigen this receptor binds is unknown. No per-base quality is available; no much larger clone lies one base away. The immunoSEQ Assay, a bias-controlled multiplex PCR, was used to amplify TCRbeta CDR3 regions from genomic DNA. Per the authors' processing: Within the assay, amplification of reference gene primers was used to estimate how many nucleated cells each sample contained. To quantify the absolute abundance of each unique TCRbeta CDR3 rearrangement, sequence reads were collapsed and filtered. For each sample, productive Simpson clonality was calculated as the square root of Simpson's diversity index across productive rearrangements. What TCRdb holds here is the immuneACCESS table cut down to in-frame rearrangements. Part of the clones is not present; checked against another copy, under half of the missing clones reflect an unresolved V gene, and the others are unexplained. D and trimming come from the DNA, and the V and J calls and clone size come from that table. The sample records roughly 150,000 clones, roughly 78% of which are singletons. The ten largest account for about 6% of the sample.

Enrolling through a virtual design, the prospective study's participants ranged in age from about 18 to 89 years and lived across roughly 23 United States geographic areas. To assign participants to cohorts, the prospective study relied on clinical history that participants themselves reported in a screening survey and a study questionnaire. For ImmuneRACE Cohort 3, a participant was defined as recovered based on two consecutive negative NP/OP PCR tests, clearance by a healthcare professional, or resolution of symptoms. Each participant in the prospective study had whole blood, serum and a nasopharyngeal or oropharyngeal swab collected by mobile phlebotomists. Participants in the prospective study had the option to provide additional blood draws and questionnaires over a roughly 2-month period. Blood samples from the prospective study were shipped frozen or at room temperature prior to DNA extraction.

This entry comes from a study of blood T cell repertoires in COVID-19 (dated by TCRdb to 2019 to 2021). With respect to the entire study: Collaborator samples came from the United States, Italy and Spain and covered acute and convalescent phases of COVID-19. Samples came from the ongoing ImmuneRACE study (first 160 participants) plus 1,254 subjects from 6 global collaborators. Where available, HLA class I and class II types were taken from metadata supplied by the sample provider and were not determined by assay-based typing. The material from the prospective study consisted of cDNA or gDNA derived from T cells, B-cell-depleted T cells, or PBMCs. The dataset comprised deeply sampled blood TCRbeta repertoires from subjects exposed to, actively infected with, or recovered from COVID-19. Sample metadata almost always included a de-identified subject ID, COVID-19 status, age in years and sex. The repertoires were released in a freely available public database meant as a resource for research on the immune response to SARS-CoV-2. Results and caveats for the whole study, not just this receptor: Clinical and demographic metadata were provided uncurated, with the amount varying by source and participant.

Based on the germline V gene, the CDR1 and CDR2 sequences are SGHVS and FQNEAQ. The cysteine opens and the phenylalanine closes a CDR3 of 16 amino acids. The sequence is cut down to CDR3 DNA, 48 bases in frame from base 1. V is shortened by 5 bases, J by 7 bases, and the region joining them spans 23 bases. This clonotype was obtained from a woman aged 45-65 years who had recovered from COVID-19. The sequenced sample consisted of PBMCs or T cells enriched from blood (not recorded which). This chain is built from TRBV7-8 and TRBJ1-2; TRBD1 is a possible D gene, resting on 6 matching bases. The CDR3 loop reads CASSEQGAQTISGYTF. The DNA is TGTGCCAGCAGCGAACAGGGTGCCCAGACAATCTCTGGCTACACCTTC.